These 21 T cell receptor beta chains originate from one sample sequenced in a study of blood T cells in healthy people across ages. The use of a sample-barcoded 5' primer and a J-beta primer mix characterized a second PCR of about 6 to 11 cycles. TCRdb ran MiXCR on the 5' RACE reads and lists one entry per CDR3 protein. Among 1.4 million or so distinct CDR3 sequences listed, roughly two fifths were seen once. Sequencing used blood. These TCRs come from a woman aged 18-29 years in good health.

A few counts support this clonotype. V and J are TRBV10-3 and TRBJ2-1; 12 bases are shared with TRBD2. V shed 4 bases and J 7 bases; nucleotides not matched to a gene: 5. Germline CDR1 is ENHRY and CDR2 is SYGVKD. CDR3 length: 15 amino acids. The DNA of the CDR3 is TGTGCCATCAGTGGGCCTAGCGGGGGGGTAAATGAGCAGTTCTTC. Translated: CAISGPSGGVNEQFF.

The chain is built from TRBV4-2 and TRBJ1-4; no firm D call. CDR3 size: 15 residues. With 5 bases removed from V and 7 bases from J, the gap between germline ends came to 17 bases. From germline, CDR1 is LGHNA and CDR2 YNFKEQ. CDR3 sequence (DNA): TGTGCCAGCAGCACGGAGGGCAGATCGAGTGAAAAACTGTTTTTT. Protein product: CASSTEGRSSEKLFF.

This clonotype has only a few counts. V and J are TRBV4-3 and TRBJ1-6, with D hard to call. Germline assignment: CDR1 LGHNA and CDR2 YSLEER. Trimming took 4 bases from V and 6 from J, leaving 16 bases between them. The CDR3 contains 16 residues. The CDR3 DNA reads TGCGCCAGCAGCCCCCGGTCGGTAAACCTTAATTCACCCCTCCACTTT. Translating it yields CASSPRSVNLNSPLHF.

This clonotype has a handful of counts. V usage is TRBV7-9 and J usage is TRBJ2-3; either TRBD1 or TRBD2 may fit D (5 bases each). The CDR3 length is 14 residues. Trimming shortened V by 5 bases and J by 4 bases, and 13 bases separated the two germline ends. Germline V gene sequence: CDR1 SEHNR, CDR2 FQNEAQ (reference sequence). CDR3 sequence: CASSPRDPSDTQYF. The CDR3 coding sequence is TGTGCCAGCAGCCCTCGGGACCCATCAGATACGCAGTATTTT.

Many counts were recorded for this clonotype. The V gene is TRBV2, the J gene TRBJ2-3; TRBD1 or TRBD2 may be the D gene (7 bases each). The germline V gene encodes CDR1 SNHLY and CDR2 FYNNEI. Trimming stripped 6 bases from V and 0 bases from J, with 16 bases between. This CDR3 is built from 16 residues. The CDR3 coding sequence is TGTGCCAGCAGCGGGGGGACAGCTTCTAGCACAGATACGCAGTATTTT. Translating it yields CASSGGTASSTDTQYF. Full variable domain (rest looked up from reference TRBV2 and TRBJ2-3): EPEVTQTPSHQVTQMGQEVILRCVPISNHLYFYWYRQILGQKVEFLVSFYNNEISEKSEIFDDQFSVERPDGSNFTLKIRSTKLEDSAMYFCASSGGTASSTDTQYFGPGTRLTVL.

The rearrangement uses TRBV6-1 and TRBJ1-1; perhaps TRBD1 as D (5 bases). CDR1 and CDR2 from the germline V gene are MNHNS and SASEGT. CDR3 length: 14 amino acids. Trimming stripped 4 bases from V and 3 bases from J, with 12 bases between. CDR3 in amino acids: CASSATGLDTEAFF. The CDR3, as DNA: TGTGCCAGCAGTGCGACGGGGCTGGACACTGAAGCTTTCTTT.

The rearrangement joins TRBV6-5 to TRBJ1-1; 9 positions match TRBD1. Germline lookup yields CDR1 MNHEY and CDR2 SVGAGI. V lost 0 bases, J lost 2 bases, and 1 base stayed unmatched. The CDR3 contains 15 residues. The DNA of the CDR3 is TGTGCCAGCAGTTACTCACAGGGGGCAAACACTGAAGCTTTCTTT. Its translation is CASSYSQGANTEAFF.

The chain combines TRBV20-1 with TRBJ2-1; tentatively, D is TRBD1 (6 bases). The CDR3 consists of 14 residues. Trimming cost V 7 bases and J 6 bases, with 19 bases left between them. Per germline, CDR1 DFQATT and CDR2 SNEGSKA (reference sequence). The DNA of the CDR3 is TGCAGTGGCGTACAGGGAACATGGGTCAATGAGCAGTTCTTC. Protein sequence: CSGVQGTWVNEQFF.

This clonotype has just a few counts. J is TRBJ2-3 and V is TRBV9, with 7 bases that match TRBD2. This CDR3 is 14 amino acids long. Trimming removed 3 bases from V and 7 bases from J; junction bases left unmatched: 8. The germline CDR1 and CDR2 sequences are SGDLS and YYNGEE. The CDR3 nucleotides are TGTGCCAGCAGCGCCTGGGAGGGTCAAAATACGCAGTATTTT. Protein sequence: CASSAWEGQNTQYF.

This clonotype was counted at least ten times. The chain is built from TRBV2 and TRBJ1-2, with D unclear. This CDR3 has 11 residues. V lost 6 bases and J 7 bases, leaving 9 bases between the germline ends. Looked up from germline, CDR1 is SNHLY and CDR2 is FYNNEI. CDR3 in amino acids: CASRDLSGYTF. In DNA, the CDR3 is TGTGCCAGCAGAGACCTCAGTGGCTACACCTTC.

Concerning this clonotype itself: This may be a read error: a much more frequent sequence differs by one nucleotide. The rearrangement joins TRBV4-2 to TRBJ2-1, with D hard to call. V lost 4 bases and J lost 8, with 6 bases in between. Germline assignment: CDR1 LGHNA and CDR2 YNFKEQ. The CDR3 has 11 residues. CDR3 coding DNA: TGTGCCAGCAGCCGAGCCGATGAGCAGTTCTTC. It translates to CASSRADEQFF.

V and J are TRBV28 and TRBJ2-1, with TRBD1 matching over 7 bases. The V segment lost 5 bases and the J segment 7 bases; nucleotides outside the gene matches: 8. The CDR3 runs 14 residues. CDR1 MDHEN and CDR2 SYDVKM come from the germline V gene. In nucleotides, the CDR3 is TGTGCCAGCAGTAGAGGGACAGACTCTAATGAGCAGTTCTTC. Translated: CASSRGTDSNEQFF.

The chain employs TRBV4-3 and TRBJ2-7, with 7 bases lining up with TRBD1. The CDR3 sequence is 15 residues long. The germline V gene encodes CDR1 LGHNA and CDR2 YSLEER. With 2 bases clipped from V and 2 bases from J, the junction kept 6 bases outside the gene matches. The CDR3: CASSQNRGSAYEQYF. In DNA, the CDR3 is TGCGCCAGCAGCCAAAACAGGGGATCAGCCTACGAGCAGTACTTC.

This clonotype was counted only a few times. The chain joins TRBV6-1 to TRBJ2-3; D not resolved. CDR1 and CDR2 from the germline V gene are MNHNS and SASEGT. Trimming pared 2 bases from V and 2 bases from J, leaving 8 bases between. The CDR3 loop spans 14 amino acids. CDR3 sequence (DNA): TGTGCCAGCAGTGAACGCAGAAACACAGATACGCAGTATTTT. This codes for CASSERRNTDTQYF.

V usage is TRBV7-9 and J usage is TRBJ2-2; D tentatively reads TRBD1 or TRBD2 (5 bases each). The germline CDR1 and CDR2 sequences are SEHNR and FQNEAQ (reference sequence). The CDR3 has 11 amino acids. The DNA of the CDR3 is TGTGCAGGGACGGGTGTTCCGGAGCTGTTTTTT. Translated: CAGTGVPELFF.

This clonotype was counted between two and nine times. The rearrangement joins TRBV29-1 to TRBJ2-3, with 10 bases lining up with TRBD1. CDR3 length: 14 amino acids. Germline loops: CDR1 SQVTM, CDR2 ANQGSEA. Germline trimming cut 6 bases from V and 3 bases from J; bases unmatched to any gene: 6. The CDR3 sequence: CSVSTGGPTDTQYF. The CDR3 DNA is TGCAGCGTATCGACAGGGGGCCCGACAGATACGCAGTATTTT.

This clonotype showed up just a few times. The CDR3 loop reads CSAKTDLNTEAFF. For the CDR3, the DNA is TGCAGTGCAAAGACCGATTTGAACACTGAAGCTTTCTTT. The genes are TRBV20-1 and TRBJ1-1; D remains ambiguous. Trimming pared 6 bases from V and 0 bases from J, leaving 11 bases between. Germline assignment: CDR1 DFQATT and CDR2 SNEGSKA (reference sequence). This CDR3 contains 13 residues.

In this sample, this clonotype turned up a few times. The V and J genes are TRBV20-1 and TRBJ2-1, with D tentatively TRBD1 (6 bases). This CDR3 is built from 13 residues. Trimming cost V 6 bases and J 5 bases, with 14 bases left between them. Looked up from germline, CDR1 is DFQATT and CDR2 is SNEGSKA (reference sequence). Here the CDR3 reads CSAHRAVNNEQFF. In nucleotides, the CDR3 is TGCAGTGCACACAGGGCGGTCAACAATGAGCAGTTCTTC.

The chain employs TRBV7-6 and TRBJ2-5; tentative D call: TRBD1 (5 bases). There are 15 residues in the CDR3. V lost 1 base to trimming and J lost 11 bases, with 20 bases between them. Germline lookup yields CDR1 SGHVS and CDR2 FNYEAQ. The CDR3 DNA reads TGTGCCAGCAGCTTAGTCGATTTGCAGGGTAATGAGCAGTACTTC. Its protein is CASSLVDLQGNEQYF.

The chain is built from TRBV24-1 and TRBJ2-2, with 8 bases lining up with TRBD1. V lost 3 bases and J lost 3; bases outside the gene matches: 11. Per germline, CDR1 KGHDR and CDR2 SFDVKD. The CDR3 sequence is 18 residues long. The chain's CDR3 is CATSDPRTGRRDTGELFF. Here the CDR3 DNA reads TGTGCCACCAGTGATCCTCGGACAGGGCGAAGGGACACCGGGGAGCTGTTTTTT.

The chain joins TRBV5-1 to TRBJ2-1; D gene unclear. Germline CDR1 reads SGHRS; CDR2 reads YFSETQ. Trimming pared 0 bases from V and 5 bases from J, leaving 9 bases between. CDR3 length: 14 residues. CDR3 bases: TGCGCCAGCAGCTTGGTCGGTCCCAACAATGAGCAGTTCTTC. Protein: CASSLVGPNNEQFF.